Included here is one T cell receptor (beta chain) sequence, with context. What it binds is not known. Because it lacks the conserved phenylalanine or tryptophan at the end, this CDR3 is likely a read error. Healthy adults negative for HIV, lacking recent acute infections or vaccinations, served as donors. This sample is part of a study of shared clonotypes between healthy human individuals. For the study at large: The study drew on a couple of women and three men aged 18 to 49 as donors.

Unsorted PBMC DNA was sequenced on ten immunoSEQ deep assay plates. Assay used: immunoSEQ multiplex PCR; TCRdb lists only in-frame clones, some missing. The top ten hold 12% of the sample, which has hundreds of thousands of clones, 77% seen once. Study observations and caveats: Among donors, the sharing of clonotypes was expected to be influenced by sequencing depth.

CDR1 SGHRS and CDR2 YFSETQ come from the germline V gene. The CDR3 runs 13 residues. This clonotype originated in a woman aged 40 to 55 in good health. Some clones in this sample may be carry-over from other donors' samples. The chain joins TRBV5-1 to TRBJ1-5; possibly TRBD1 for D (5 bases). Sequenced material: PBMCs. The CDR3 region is CASSLVGDQPQHL. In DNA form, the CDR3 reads TGTGCCAGCAGCTTGGTGGGGGATCAGCCCCAGCATCTT.